The 18 T cell receptor beta chains below come from one sample, sequenced in a study of CD8 T cells in ankylosing spondylitis. TCRdb re-called the 5' RACE reads through MiXCR, storing one row per CDR3 protein. The sample has approximately 250,000 distinct CDR3 sequences; more than 9% are singletons. What was sequenced was blood, either unsorted or a sorted T cell fraction (not recorded which). These receptor sequences come from a male donor with ankylosing spondylitis or in good health (not recorded which).

This sequence joins TRBV7-7 and TRBJ2-2; either TRBD1 or TRBD2 may fit D (5 bases each). Per the germline V gene, CDR1 is SSHAT and CDR2 is FNYEAQ (reference sequence). The CDR3 length is 15 residues. V lost 1 base and J 4 bases, leaving 10 bases between the germline ends. CDR3 protein: CASSLGAGSTGELFF. CDR3 DNA: TGTGCCAGCAGCTTAGGGGCAGGGAGCACCGGGGAGCTGTTTTTT.

This clonotype occurred many times. The chain recombines TRBV7-6 with TRBJ2-7; D is unresolved. The CDR3 totals 15 residues. Trimming removed 1 base from V and 5 bases from J, with 15 bases in between. Germline CDR1 is SGHVS and CDR2 is FNYEAQ. The CDR3 DNA sequence: TGTGCCAGCAGCTTAGGTCGTGCACCCCCCGACGAGCAGTACTTC. Translation: CASSLGRAPPDEQYF.

The chain carries TRBV7-9 and TRBJ1-5; 7 bases fit TRBD1. CDR1 is SEHNR, CDR2 FQNEAQ, per germline (reference sequence). After removal of 5 bases from V and 4 bases from J, the junction contained 8 bases not matched to a gene. CDR3 length: 15 residues. Here the CDR3 reads CASSVGTAQNQPQHF. CDR3 coding DNA: TGTGCCAGCAGCGTGGGGACAGCCCAAAATCAGCCCCAGCATTTT.

This clonotype showed up many times. The chain joins TRBV11-2 to TRBJ2-1; no firm D call. The CDR3 consists of 14 residues. Looked up from germline, CDR1 is SGHAT and CDR2 is FQNNGV. V gave up 2 bases and J gave up 10 bases, with 15 bases separating them. The CDR3 loop reads CASSLPRSPQEQFF. The CDR3 DNA is TGTGCCAGCAGCTTACCCCGGTCCCCACAGGAGCAGTTCTTC.

This clonotype has at least ten counts. The chain has TRBV4-2 and TRBJ2-3; D perhaps matches TRBD2 (5 bases). The CDR3 sequence is 13 residues long. Germline CDR1 is LGHNA and CDR2 is YNFKEQ. V was pared by 3 bases and J by 4 bases, with 8 bases between. CDR3: CASSQEEADTQYF. The DNA of the CDR3 is TGTGCCAGCAGCCAGGAGGAGGCAGATACGCAGTATTTT.

This clonotype was found many times. The V and J genes are TRBV10-3 and TRBJ1-1; 9 bases map to TRBD1. The J segment lost 7 bases and the V segment lost 6 bases, leaving 6 bases of the junction unmatched. This CDR3 spans 13 amino acids. The V gene's germline CDR1 is ENHRY and CDR2 SYGVKD. This CDR3 reads CAISLTGGGEAFF. CDR3 in DNA: TGTGCCATCAGCTTGACAGGGGGAGGTGAAGCTTTCTTT.

This clonotype was seen many times. The V and J genes are TRBV5-1 and TRBJ1-2; possibly TRBD1 for D (5 bases). V lost 4 bases and J lost 8, with 21 bases in between. Germline-derived CDR1 and CDR2 are SGHRS and YFSETQ. This CDR3 is built from 15 residues. The CDR3 loop reads CASSPYGAGPQGYTF. DNA for the CDR3: TGCGCCAGCAGCCCCTATGGGGCAGGACCCCAAGGCTACACCTTC.

This clonotype showed up many times. The rearrangement joins TRBV5-1 to TRBJ2-7, with no clear D. CDR3 size: 14 residues. Germline lookup yields CDR1 SGHRS and CDR2 YFSETQ. Deletions cut 0 bases from V and 1 base from J, with 8 bases between. The CDR3 DNA reads TGCGCCAGCAGCTTGGACTCGGTTTCCTACGAGCAGTACTTC. It encodes CASSLDSVSYEQYF.

Details on this clonotype: The junction departs from the called germline gene at one end, perhaps through a read error. The chain links TRBV7-9 to TRBJ1-1; no clear D gene. The CDR3 spans 12 residues. The germline V gene encodes CDR1 SEHNR and CDR2 FQNEAQ (reference sequence). The CDR3 sequence is CTSTRRVFEAFF. The CDR3 coding sequence is TGTACCAGCACCCGACGGGTTTTTGAAGCTTTCTTT.

In this sample, this clonotype turned up a few times. The chain links TRBV7-6 to TRBJ2-3, with 10 bases lining up with TRBD2. With V trimmed by 1 base and J by 2 bases, 3 bases remained unmatched. This CDR3 has 16 amino acids. Germline V gene lookup returns CDR1 SGHVS and CDR2 FNYEAQ. The CDR3 loop is CASSLEAGGDTDTQYF. The CDR3 DNA follows: TGTGCCAGCAGCTTAGAAGCGGGAGGGGACACAGATACGCAGTATTTT.

In its sample, this clonotype was seen a few times. The chain carries TRBV7-9 and TRBJ1-4; D may be TRBD1 (6 bases). Germline V CDR1 and CDR2: SEHNR, FQNEAQ (reference sequence). The CDR3 length is 15 residues. Between the trimmed V and J ends, which lost 5 bases and 0 bases, there was a span of 10 bases. Written as DNA, the CDR3 is TGTGCCAGCAGCCCTAGACAGGCAACTAATGAAAAACTGTTTTTT. Translated, it gives CASSPRQATNEKLFF.

This clonotype was seen many times. The gene calls are TRBV12-3 or TRBV12-4 and TRBJ1-5; D possibly corresponds to TRBD1 (5 bases). V lost 3 bases to trimming and J lost 8 bases, with 11 bases between them. The CDR3 runs 13 residues. The CDR3 coding sequence is TGTGCCAGCAGTTTTGGCGGGGGAGAGCCCCAGCATTTT. Translating it yields CASSFGGGEPQHF.

This clonotype was seen many times. The chain links TRBV20-1 to TRBJ1-1; D ambiguous. The ends were cut back, 3 bases at V and 2 bases at J, with 10 bases in the middle. The V gene's germline CDR1 is DFQATT and CDR2 SNEGSKA (reference sequence). The CDR3 consists of 13 residues. The CDR3 DNA reads TGCAGTGCTAGCAACCGTCAAAACACTGAAGCTTTCTTT. Translating gives CSASNRQNTEAFF.

V usage is TRBV18 and J usage is TRBJ1-1; D perhaps matches TRBD1 (6 bases). Trimming removed 8 bases from V and 0 bases from J, with 16 bases in between. Germline loops: CDR1 KGHSH, CDR2 LQKENI. The CDR3 runs 15 residues. CDR3: CASPIAPGVNTEAFF. In DNA, the CDR3 is TGTGCCAGCCCCATCGCACCAGGGGTGAACACTGAAGCTTTCTTT.

This clonotype has only a few counts. This chain links TRBV20-1 with TRBJ1-4; a possible D gene is TRBD1 (6 bases). The CDR3 totals 14 residues. Germline assignment: CDR1 DFQATT and CDR2 SNEGSKA (reference sequence). Trimming took off 3 bases at V and 4 bases at J, with 12 bases between the two ends. This chain's CDR3 is CSASPTGVNEKLFF. In DNA form, the CDR3 reads TGCAGTGCTAGCCCGACAGGAGTTAATGAAAAACTGTTTTTT.

This clonotype has ten or more counts. The J gene is TRBJ2-3, the V gene TRBV7-8; D perhaps matches TRBD2 (5 bases). The V gene lost 5 bases and the J gene lost 1 base, with 13 bases spanning the gap. Germline assignment: CDR1 SGHVS and CDR2 FQNEAQ. The CDR3 has 15 amino acids. This CDR3 reads CASSLGRSGTDTQYF. The CDR3 DNA is TGTGCCAGCAGCCTTGGTCGTAGCGGCACAGATACGCAGTATTTT.

The rearrangement links TRBV20-1 to TRBJ1-5; 9 bases are shared with TRBD1. V dropped 5 bases and J dropped 4; count of bases not matched to a gene: 6. CDR1 is DFQATT and CDR2 is SNEGSKA in the germline V gene (reference sequence). The CDR3 is made up of 14 amino acids. The CDR3 loop reads CSAESGTGNQPQHF. The CDR3 DNA is TGCAGTGCTGAATCCGGGACAGGGAATCAGCCCCAGCATTTT.

The chain combines TRBV10-2 with TRBJ1-2; D gene ambiguous. Trimming took 0 bases from V and 4 from J, leaving 6 bases between them. CDR1 WSHSY and CDR2 SAAADI come from the germline V gene. The CDR3 spans 13 residues. The CDR3 is CASSESGSYGYTF. CDR3 in DNA: TGCGCCAGCAGTGAGTCAGGGAGCTATGGCTACACCTTC.